This T cell receptor (beta chain) was found in a study of cytomegalovirus exposure and HLA in healthy donors. About the study: Earlier, 117 million unique TCR beta sequences were recovered from about 179 million T cells by an analysis. Under 85% of approximately 400 genotyped donors fell in the Caucasian-associated ancestry cluster.

This clone occurred a few times. V lost 1 base and J 2 bases, leaving 11 bases between the germline ends. The CDR3 is 15 residues long. From germline, CDR1 is SGHTA and CDR2 FQGTGA. The study ran its PCR with 60 Vbeta and 13 Jbeta primers. The repertoire was sequenced with immunoSEQ multiplex PCR; TCRdb's copy has only in-frame clones and lacks some. The sample holds some 130,000 clones, approximately 61% seen once. The chain recombines TRBV7-3 with TRBJ1-2; tentative D call: TRBD1 (5 bases). This receptor was obtained from a human donor in good health. The sequenced sample consisted of PBMCs. CDR3 sequence: CASSLNGRANYGYTF. CDR3 DNA: TGTGCCAGCAGCTTAAATGGCAGGGCAAACTATGGCTACACCTTC. The entire variable domain, with the rest obtained from reference TRBV7-3 and TRBJ1-2, is as follows: GAGVSQTPSNKVTEKGKYVELRCDPISGHTALYWYRQSLGQGPEFLIYFQGTGAADDSGLPNDRFFAVRPEGSVSTLKIQRTERGDSAVYLCASSLNGRANYGYTFGSGTRLTVV.